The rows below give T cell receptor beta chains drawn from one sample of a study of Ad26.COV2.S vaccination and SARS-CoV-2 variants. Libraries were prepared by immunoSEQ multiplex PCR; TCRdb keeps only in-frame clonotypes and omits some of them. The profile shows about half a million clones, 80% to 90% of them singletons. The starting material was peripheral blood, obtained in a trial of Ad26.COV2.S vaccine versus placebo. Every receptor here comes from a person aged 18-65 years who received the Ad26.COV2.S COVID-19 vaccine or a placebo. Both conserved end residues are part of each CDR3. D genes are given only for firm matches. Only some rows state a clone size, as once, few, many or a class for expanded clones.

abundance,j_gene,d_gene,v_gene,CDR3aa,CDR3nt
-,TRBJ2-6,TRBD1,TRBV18,CASFAPGQRRSSGANVLTF,TGTGCCAGCTTTGCCCCGGGACAGAGGAGAAGCTCTGGGGCCAACGTCCTGACTTTC
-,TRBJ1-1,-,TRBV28,CASSLFGRGWGSTEAFF,TGTGCCAGCAGTTTATTTGGACGTGGTTGGGGAAGCACTGAAGCTTTCTTT
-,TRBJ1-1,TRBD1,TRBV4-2,CASSPIDRGGPEAFF,TGTGCCAGCAGCCCAATAGATCGAGGGGGCCCTGAAGCTTTCTTT
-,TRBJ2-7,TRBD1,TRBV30,CAWSVTGSFSYQQYF,TGTGCCTGGAGTGTGACAGGGTCCTTTTCCTACCAGCAGTACTTC
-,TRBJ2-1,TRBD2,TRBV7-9,CASSPEGLAGQNEQFF,TGTGCCAGCAGCCCCGAGGGACTAGCGGGGCAAAATGAGCAGTTCTTC
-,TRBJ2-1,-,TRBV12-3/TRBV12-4,CASSLFGWYEQFF,TGTGCCAGCAGTTTATTCGGCTGGTATGAGCAGTTCTTC
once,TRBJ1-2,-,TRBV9,CASSVPNYGYTF,TGTGCCAGCAGCGTCCCAAATTATGGCTACACCTTC
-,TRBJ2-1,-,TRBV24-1,CATSDFSGSGYEQFF,TGTGCCACCAGTGATTTTTCCGGGAGTGGCTATGAGCAGTTCTTC
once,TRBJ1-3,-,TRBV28,CASSLPRGNTGNTIYF,TGTGCCAGCAGTTTACCTCGGGGGAACACTGGAAACACCATATATTTT
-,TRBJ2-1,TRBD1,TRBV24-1,CATSDSPGQGGNEQFF,TGTGCCACCAGTGATTCTCCGGGACAGGGAGGTAATGAGCAGTTCTTC
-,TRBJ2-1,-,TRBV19,CASSSVLGSNEQFF,TGTGCCAGTAGTAGCGTTCTCGGCAGCAATGAGCAGTTCTTC
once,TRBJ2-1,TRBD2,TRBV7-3,CASSLTGTSGRDEQFF,TGTGCCAGCAGCTTAACCGGGACTAGCGGGAGGGATGAGCAGTTCTTC
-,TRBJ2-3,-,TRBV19,CASSIARGTDTQYF,TGTGCCAGTAGTATTGCGCGGGGCACAGATACGCAGTATTTT
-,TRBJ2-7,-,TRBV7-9,CASSSMAIGKNYEQYF,TGTGCCAGCAGCTCAATGGCAATCGGCAAGAACTACGAGCAGTACTTC
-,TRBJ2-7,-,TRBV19,CASSIDAGPFFYEQYF,TGTGCCAGTAGTATCGACGCAGGGCCGTTTTTCTACGAGCAGTACTTC
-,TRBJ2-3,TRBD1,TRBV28,CASKPRDRHTDTQYF,TGTGCCAGCAAGCCCCGGGACAGACACACAGATACGCAGTATTTT
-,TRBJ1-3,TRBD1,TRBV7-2,CASSLVDRAGNTIYF,TGTGCCAGCAGCCTTGTGGACAGGGCTGGAAACACCATATATTTT
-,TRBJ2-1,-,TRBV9,CASSVGRLNEQFF,TGTGCCAGCAGCGTCGGAAGACTCAATGAGCAGTTCTTC
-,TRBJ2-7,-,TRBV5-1,CASSLGGREQYF,TGCGCCAGCAGCTTGGGGGGCCGGGAGCAGTACTTC
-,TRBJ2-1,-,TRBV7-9,CASSLGFREQFF,TGTGCCAGCAGCTTAGGCTTCAGGGAACAGTTCTTC
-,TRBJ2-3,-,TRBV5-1,CASSLEGRTDTQYF,TGCGCCAGCAGCTTAGAGGGGCGGACAGATACGCAGTATTTT
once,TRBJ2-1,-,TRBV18,CASSPSGGTSYNEQFF,TGTGCCAGCTCACCAAGTGGCGGTACCTCCTACAATGAGCAGTTCTTC
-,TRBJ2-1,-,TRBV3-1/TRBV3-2,CASSQNRAYNEQFF,TGTGCCAGCAGCCAAAACAGGGCCTACAATGAGCAGTTCTTC
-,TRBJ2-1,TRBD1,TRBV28,CASSGTGGTNEQFF,TGTGCCAGTTCCGGGACAGGGGGCACCAATGAGCAGTTCTTC
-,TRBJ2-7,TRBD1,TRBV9,CASSSKLGTGSYEQYF,TGTGCCAGCAGCTCCAAGCTAGGGACAGGGAGCTACGAGCAGTACTTC
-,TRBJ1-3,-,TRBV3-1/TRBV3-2,CASSRTLSSGNTIYF,TGTGCCAGCAGCCGGACACTGAGCTCTGGAAACACCATATATTTT
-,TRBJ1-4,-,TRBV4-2,CASSPDPTTNEKLFF,TGTGCCAGCAGCCCCGATCCCACAACTAATGAAAAACTGTTTTTT
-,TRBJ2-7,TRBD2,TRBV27,CASSPVINPSGRYEQYF,TGTGCCAGCAGTCCCGTAATCAATCCTAGCGGGAGGTACGAGCAGTACTTC
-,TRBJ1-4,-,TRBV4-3,CASSQDAFLATNEKLFF,TGCGCCAGCAGCCAAGATGCGTTCCTGGCAACTAATGAAAAACTGTTTTTT
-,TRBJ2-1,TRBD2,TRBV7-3,CASSPLAGGSDEQFF,TGTGCCAGCAGCCCATTAGCGGGGGGGAGCGATGAGCAGTTCTTC
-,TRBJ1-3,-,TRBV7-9,CASSFDGGGNTIYF,TGTGCCAGCAGCTTCGACGGGGGCGGAAACACCATATATTTT
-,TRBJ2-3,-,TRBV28,CASSFNGGPTDTQYF,TGTGCCAGCAGTTTTAACGGAGGGCCCACAGATACGCAGTATTTT
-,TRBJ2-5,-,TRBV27,CASSLGGAGGQETQYF,TGTGCCAGCAGTTTAGGGGGGGCTGGCGGTCAAGAGACCCAGTACTTC
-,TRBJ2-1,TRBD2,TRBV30,CAWSGPAVAGGWNEQFF,TGTGCCTGGAGTGGGCCGGCTGTAGCGGGAGGGTGGAATGAGCAGTTCTTC
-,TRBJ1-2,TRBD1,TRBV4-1,CASSRTSGGNYGYTF,TGCGCCAGCAGCCGAACCTCAGGGGGTAACTATGGCTACACCTTC
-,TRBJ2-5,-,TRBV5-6,CASNPHHGGYQETQYF,TGTGCCAGCAACCCTCATCATGGGGGGTACCAAGAGACCCAGTACTTC
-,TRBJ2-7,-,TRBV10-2,CASKGPVNYEQYF,TGCGCCAGTAAGGGACCGGTAAACTACGAGCAGTACTTC
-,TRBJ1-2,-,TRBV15,CATSRVRDTIYGYTF,TGTGCCACCAGCAGAGTCCGGGACACCATCTATGGCTACACCTTC
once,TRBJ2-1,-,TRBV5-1,CASSSNNEQFF,TGCGCCAGCAGCTCGAACAATGAGCAGTTCTTC